This is a list of T cell receptor beta chains from one sample in a study of beta chain features in type 1 diabetes. TCRdb's table, derived via immunoSEQ multiplex PCR, lists solely in-frame clones and lacks some. The sample carries about 41,000 clones, 65% to 70% recorded once. Sequencing was done on a sample of Tregs from blood. These receptors were taken from a man aged 25 to 45 with type 1 diabetes. Some clones in this sample may be carry-over from other donors' samples. Both conserved end residues are part of each CDR3. D genes are given only for firm matches. For some rows the clone size is stated as once, few or many, or as a class when expanded; others skip it.

v_gene	j_gene	d_gene	abundance	CDR3aa	CDR3nt
TRBV25-1	TRBJ1-2	TRBD1	NA	CASNPGTGVEYGYTF	TGTGCCAGCAACCCCGGGACAGGGGTCGAGTATGGCTACACCTTC
TRBV7-8	TRBJ2-2	TRBD2	few	CASWGRGGAGELFF	TGTGCCAGCTGGGGGCGGGGGGGCGCCGGGGAGCTGTTTTTT
TRBV6-1	TRBJ1-1	NA	NA	CVTRRILNTEAFF	TGTGTCACGCGTCGTATTTTGAACACTGAAGCTTTCTTT
TRBV5-1	TRBJ2-7	NA	NA	CASSSYGGVRYEQYF	TGCGCCAGCAGCTCATATGGCGGGGTTCGGTACGAGCAGTACTTC
TRBV2	TRBJ2-2	NA	NA	CASSRENTGELFF	TGTGCCAGCAGCCGGGAAAACACCGGGGAGCTGTTTTTT
TRBV4-3	TRBJ1-2	NA	NA	CASSQAGGYGYTF	TGCGCCAGCAGCCAAGCGGGAGGCTATGGCTACACCTTC
TRBV9	TRBJ2-1	TRBD2	NA	CASSVGIAGAYNEQFF	TGTGCCAGCAGCGTAGGAATTGCGGGAGCTTACAATGAGCAGTTCTTC
TRBV9	TRBJ2-1	NA	NA	CASSSWITGKGNEQFF	TGTGCCAGCAGCTCATGGATTACAGGGAAAGGCAATGAGCAGTTCTTC
TRBV2	TRBJ1-2	TRBD1	once	CASNPTGGINYGYTF	TGTGCCAGCAACCCGACAGGGGGCATCAACTATGGCTACACCTTC
TRBV9	TRBJ2-2	NA	NA	CASSVAGDAGELFF	TGTGCCAGCAGCGTAGCGGGGGATGCCGGGGAGCTGTTTTTT
TRBV25-1	TRBJ2-1	TRBD1	NA	CASSDPGQGDNEQFF	TGTGCCAGCAGTGACCCGGGACAGGGAGACAATGAGCAGTTCTTC
TRBV5-8	TRBJ1-4	TRBD1	once	CASSAGTGLNEKLFF	TGTGCCAGCAGCGCAGGGACAGGTCTTAATGAAAAACTGTTTTTT
TRBV4-3	TRBJ2-3	NA	NA	CASSRIGDLKDTQYF	TGCGCCAGCAGCCGAATCGGGGACTTGAAAGATACGCAGTATTTT
TRBV2	TRBJ1-4	NA	few	CASSPANEKLFF	TGTGCCAGCAGTCCTGCGAATGAAAAACTGTTTTTT
TRBV2	TRBJ2-3	NA	once	CASSETRPGDRNTDTQYF	TGTGCCAGCAGTGAAACCAGGCCTGGAGACAGAAACACAGATACGCAGTATTTT
TRBV5-1	TRBJ2-5	TRBD2	NA	CASSFRLAGGLETQYF	TGCGCCAGCAGCTTCCGACTAGCGGGGGGGCTTGAGACCCAGTACTTC
TRBV15	TRBJ2-1	TRBD2	NA	CATSRSRTSGVNEQFF	TGTGCCACCAGCAGATCGAGGACTAGCGGGGTCAATGAGCAGTTCTTC
TRBV19	TRBJ2-7	TRBD1	few	CASNRGQDYEQYF	TGTGCCAGTAATCGGGGACAGGACTACGAGCAGTACTTC
TRBV5-1	TRBJ2-7	NA	NA	CASSAPSGSYEQYF	TGCGCCAGCAGCGCCCCGTCCGGTTCCTACGAGCAGTACTTC
TRBV10-3	TRBJ2-7	NA	NA	CAISEAGADEQYF	TGTGCCATCAGTGAGGCAGGGGCTGACGAGCAGTACTTC
TRBV28	TRBJ2-5	TRBD1	once	CASSWAGGSETQYF	TGTGCCAGCAGTTGGGCAGGGGGCAGTGAGACCCAGTACTTC
TRBV27	TRBJ2-2	NA	NA	CASTLRGSGELFF	TGTGCCAGCACCCTCCGCGGGTCCGGGGAGCTGTTTTTT
TRBV5-1	TRBJ1-1	NA	NA	CASSPDRHEAFF	TGCGCCAGCAGCCCCGACAGGCACGAAGCTTTCTTT
TRBV5-1	TRBJ1-1	NA	NA	CASSLVQGSVTEAFF	TGCGCCAGCAGCTTGGTACAGGGATCCGTCACTGAAGCTTTCTTT
TRBV7-9	TRBJ1-2	NA	NA	CASSLGGVYGYTF	TGTGCCAGCAGCTTAGGCGGGGTCTATGGCTACACCTTC
TRBV18	TRBJ1-1	NA	NA	CASSPVRAMNTEAFF	TGTGCCAGCTCACCCGTCAGGGCTATGAACACTGAAGCTTTCTTT
TRBV5-4	TRBJ2-2	NA	NA	CASSSTGFGELFF	TGTGCCAGCAGCTCAACAGGGTTTGGGGAGCTGTTTTTT
TRBV7-2	TRBJ2-7	NA	NA	CASSLASGSSYEQYF	TGTGCCAGCAGCTTAGCTTCGGGGAGCTCCTACGAGCAGTACTTC
TRBV7-2	TRBJ2-5	TRBD1	NA	CASSRAGGGKTQYF	TGTGCCAGCAGCCGTGCAGGGGGTGGTAAGACCCAGTACTTC
TRBV6-5	TRBJ2-5	NA	few	CASSYGLAAETQYF	TGTGCCAGCAGTTACGGTTTAGCAGCAGAGACCCAGTACTTC